One and the same sample provided the 27 T cell receptor beta chains below, sequenced in a study of T cell repertoires in cytomegalovirus infection. TCRdb reprocessed the reads with MiXCR, giving one entry per CDR3 protein. Among about 360,000 distinct CDR3 sequences, 15% to 20% were seen once, and the ten largest hold 7.5% to 9.5%. Sequenced: PBMCs. The receptors here all came from a human donor in good health (CMV status not recorded). Some clones in this sample may be carry-over from other donors' samples.

J is TRBJ1-5 and V is TRBV10-2, with D perhaps TRBD1 (5 bases). Germline V lookup: CDR1 WSHSY, CDR2 SAAADI. V shed 0 bases and J shed 13 bases, with 13 bases lying between them. This CDR3 spans 13 amino acids. The CDR3: CASSESVGQGQHF. Written as DNA, the CDR3 is TGCGCCAGCAGTGAGTCGGTCGGGCAGGGTCAGCATTTT.

Concerning this clonotype itself: This may be a read error, as it is one base from a much larger clone. This likely comes from a read error, as the CDR3 has no conserved phenylalanine or tryptophan at its end. The chain uses TRBV7-8 and TRBJ2-5; D is unresolved. Germline assignment: CDR1 SGHVS and CDR2 FQNEAQ. This CDR3 has 15 residues. Trimming stripped 7 bases from V and 1 base from J, with 16 bases between. CDR3 sequence reads: CASKNGHNVQETQYL. CDR3 nucleotides: TGTGCCAGCAAGAATGGGCATAATGTCCAAGAGACCCAGTACCTC.

The chain links TRBV20-1 to TRBJ2-1, with TRBD2 matching over 11 bases. With V trimmed by 5 bases and J by 4 bases, 10 bases remained unmatched. CDR1 and CDR2 from the germline V gene are DFQATT and SNEGSKA (reference sequence). There are 16 residues in the CDR3. CDR3 nucleotide sequence: TGCAGTGCTTATTTGACTAGCGGGATCACTTACAATGAGCAGTTCTTC. As protein: CSAYLTSGITYNEQFF.

Of note for this clonotype: A much more abundant neighbour one base away suggests this may be a read error. This rearrangement joins TRBV7-2 to TRBJ2-7; TRBD1 matches at 9 bases. Germline-derived CDR1 and CDR2 are SGHTA and FQGNSA. This CDR3 contains 15 residues. DNA for the CDR3: TGTGCCAGCAGCTTAGACAGGGGGCAGGGCTACGAGCGGTACTTC. Translated: CASSLDRGQGYERYF.

This clonotype was seen at least ten times. The chain uses TRBV20-1 and TRBJ2-3; possible D gene TRBD1, 5 bases. Trimming removed 5 bases at V and 2 bases at J, with 14 bases between. The germline V gene encodes CDR1 DFQATT and CDR2 SNEGSKA (reference sequence). The CDR3 covers 14 residues. The DNA for the CDR3 is TGCAGTGCTGGCTTGACAGCTAACACAGATACGCAGTATTTT. The encoded protein is CSAGLTANTDTQYF.

This clonotype was counted ten times or more. The V call is TRBV7-9, the J call TRBJ2-1, with a possible D match to TRBD1 (5 bases). Trimming cost V 5 bases and J 7 bases, with 9 bases left between them. Germline values: CDR1 SEHNR, CDR2 FQNEAQ (reference sequence). The CDR3 is 12 residues long. The CDR3 spells CASSIKGNEQFF. The CDR3 DNA reads as TGTGCCAGCAGCATTAAGGGGAATGAGCAGTTCTTC.

The CDR3 is CASSLPLRTEAFF. CDR3 nucleotide sequence: TGTGCCAGCAGCCTCCCCCTAAGGACTGAAGCTTTCTTT. This rearrangement joins TRBV6-2 or TRBV6-3 to TRBJ1-1; D ambiguous. CDR1 is MNHEY and CDR2 is SVGEGT in the germline V gene. This CDR3 region has 13 residues. Trimming removed 6 bases at V and 5 bases at J, with 13 bases between.

There are a few counts of this clonotype. The chain combines TRBV11-2 with TRBJ1-1; D is ambiguous. Germline values: CDR1 SGHAT, CDR2 FQNNGV. V lost 0 bases to trimming and J lost 11 bases, with 10 bases between them. The CDR3 is 12 residues long. The CDR3 nucleotides are TGTGCCAGCAGCTTAGATATGGGTGATGCTTTCTTT. Encoded protein: CASSLDMGDAFF.

The chain is built from TRBV11-2 and TRBJ2-1; D uncertain. Trimming left V 1 base short and J 11 bases short, with 6 bases between. The CDR3 has 11 residues. Per the germline V gene, CDR1 is SGHAT and CDR2 is FQNNGV. The CDR3 here is CASSLASKQFF. DNA for the CDR3: TGTGCCAGCAGCTTAGCAAGCAAGCAGTTCTTC.

This clonotype came up once. The chain has TRBV10-3 and TRBJ2-1, with a weak D call TRBD2 (6 bases). This CDR3 spans 14 amino acids. Germline CDR1 is ENHRY and CDR2 is SYGVKD. The V and J ends lost 10 bases and 0 bases respectively, with 13 bases between them. The CDR3 DNA follows: TGTGCCACAGGACGGGGGAGCTCCTACAATGAGCAGTTCTTC. Protein product: CATGRGSSYNEQFF.

The chain joins TRBV15 to TRBJ1-1; D is perhaps TRBD1 (5 bases). There are 14 residues in the CDR3. Trimming removed 3 bases at V and 3 bases at J, with 11 bases between. CDR1 is LNHNV and CDR2 is YYDKDF in the germline V gene (reference sequence). CDR3 DNA sequence: TGTGCCACCAGCAGGCAGGGTTTTTACACTGAAGCTTTCTTT. This encodes CATSRQGFYTEAFF.

This clonotype came up many times. The rearrangement links TRBV7-2 to TRBJ1-3; tentatively, D is TRBD1 (5 bases). Looked up from germline, CDR1 is SGHTA and CDR2 is FQGNSA. V dropped 5 bases and J dropped 4 bases, with 12 bases sitting between them. The CDR3 is made up of 14 amino acids. DNA for the CDR3: TGTGCCAGCAGCCTGGGGGGGTTCGGAAACACCATATATTTT. This gives the protein CASSLGGFGNTIYF.

The chain carries TRBV7-7 and TRBJ1-1; 7 bases are a match to TRBD1. The V gene's germline CDR1 is SSHAT and CDR2 FNYEAQ (reference sequence). Losses at the gene ends were 5 bases for V and 7 bases for J; bases not matched to a gene: 7. The CDR3 has 13 amino acids. CDR3 in amino acids: CASSRDSQGEAFF. DNA of the CDR3: TGTGCCAGCAGCAGGGACAGTCAGGGTGAAGCTTTCTTT. Full variable domain (rest looked up from reference TRBV7-7 and TRBJ1-1): GAGVSQSPRYKVTKRGQDVTLRCDPISSHATLYWYQQALGQGPEFLTYFNYEAQPDKSGLPSDRFSAERPEGSISTLTIQRTEQRDSAMYRCASSRDSQGEAFFGQGTRLTVV.

In this sample, this clonotype turned up many times. This chain links TRBV7-2 with TRBJ2-5; tentatively, D is TRBD1 or TRBD2 (7 bases each). The CDR3 runs to 15 residues. Trimming shortened V by 4 bases and J by 4 bases, and 16 bases separated the two germline ends. Germline CDR1 SGHTA, CDR2 FQGNSA. In DNA form, the CDR3 reads TGTGCCAGCAGCTCGATCAGGGGGGGACGAGAGACCCAGTACTTC. Translation: CASSSIRGGRETQYF.

This sequence joins TRBV7-9 and TRBJ2-3, with D hard to call. The CDR3 totals 18 residues. Germline assignment: CDR1 SEHNR and CDR2 FQNEAQ (reference sequence). The V gene lost 4 bases and the J gene lost 0 bases, with 20 bases spanning the gap. The CDR3 sequence: CASSSPWANRSSTDTQYF. CDR3 coding DNA: TGTGCCAGCAGCTCACCTTGGGCCAACCGCTCAAGCACAGATACGCAGTATTTT.

The genes are TRBV6-6 and TRBJ2-1; D may correspond to TRBD1 or TRBD2 (5 bases each). There are 13 residues in the CDR3. V dropped 0 bases and J dropped 7 bases, with 7 bases sitting between them. Per germline, CDR1 MNHNY and CDR2 SVGAGI (reference sequence). CDR3 sequence: CASSYSWGNEQFF. In DNA form, the CDR3 reads TGTGCCAGCAGTTACTCCTGGGGGAATGAGCAGTTCTTC.

The chain has TRBV12-3 or TRBV12-4 and TRBJ2-3; D could derive from TRBD1 or TRBD2 (5 bases each). CDR3 length: 13 amino acids. V lost 6 bases and J lost 5, with 12 bases in between. The CDR3 loop reads CASSNGGIDTQYF. CDR3 DNA sequence: TGTGCCAGCAGCAATGGGGGAATAGATACGCAGTATTTT.

The chain couples TRBV20-1 to TRBJ2-7; D may be TRBD1 (6 bases). The length of the CDR3 is 15 residues. Trimming removed 0 bases from V and 2 bases from J, with 14 bases in between. Germline lookup yields CDR1 DFQATT and CDR2 SNEGSKA (reference sequence). In nucleotides, the CDR3 is TGCAGTGCTAGAGATAACAGGGTCCACCCCTACGAGCAGTACTTC. Protein: CSARDNRVHPYEQYF.

In this sample, this clonotype turned up many times. CDR3 bases: TGTGCCAGCAGATTGGGTGTAAACACTGAAGCTTTCTTT. Its protein product is CASRLGVNTEAFF. The gene calls are TRBV7-9 and TRBJ1-1; no definite D call. The CDR3 covers 13 residues. V was pared by 6 bases and J by 2 bases, with 10 bases between. From germline, CDR1 is SEHNR and CDR2 FQNEAQ (reference sequence).

The V call is TRBV29-1, the J call TRBJ2-7; no clear D gene. Trimming left V 5 bases short and J 3 bases short, with 11 bases between. The CDR3 runs 12 residues. The V gene's germline CDR1 is SQVTM and CDR2 ANQGSEA. For the CDR3, the DNA is TGCAGCGTTTATGTAGGTAGCTACGAGCAGTACTTC. It translates to CSVYVGSYEQYF.

This chain connects TRBV6-1 to TRBJ2-5, with D possibly being TRBD2 (6 bases). Trimming left V 5 bases short and J 7 bases short, with 14 bases between. The CDR3 loop spans 13 amino acids. CDR1 MNHNS and CDR2 SASEGT come from the germline V gene. CDR3 region: CASSPPTRGTQYF. DNA for the CDR3: TGTGCCAGCAGTCCTCCGACTAGGGGGACCCAGTACTTC.

This clonotype came up a few times. The V call is TRBV27, the J call TRBJ1-5; 7 nucleotides agree with TRBD1. Germline V gene sequence: CDR1 MNHEY, CDR2 SMNVEV (reference sequence). CDR3 size: 14 residues. V trimming: 3 bases; J trimming: 7 bases; junction bases outside the gene matches: 6. The CDR3 DNA reads TGTGCCAGCAGTTTCCGACAGGGAGGCCAGCCCCAGCATTTT. Its translation is CASSFRQGGQPQHF.

This clonotype was seen ten or more times. The chain combines TRBV11-2 with TRBJ2-3, with a weak D call TRBD1 (6 bases). Per germline, CDR1 SGHAT and CDR2 FQNNGV. The V gene lost 4 bases and the J gene lost 5 bases, with 16 bases spanning the gap. The CDR3 loop spans 15 amino acids. CDR3 sequence reads: CASSSGQTVQDTQYF. For the CDR3, the DNA is TGTGCCAGCAGCTCCGGACAGACGGTTCAAGATACGCAGTATTTT.

The sample holds a few counts of this clonotype. The rearrangement joins TRBV18 to TRBJ1-4; possible D gene TRBD1, 5 bases. This CDR3 has 16 residues. V gave up 3 bases and J gave up 5 bases, with 16 bases separating them. Germline values: CDR1 KGHSH, CDR2 LQKENI. The chain's CDR3 is CASSPPSRGGNEKLFF. CDR3 nucleotides: TGTGCCAGCTCACCCCCGAGTAGGGGAGGGAATGAAAAACTGTTTTTT.

This clonotype was counted between two and nine times. The chain recombines TRBV27 with TRBJ2-5; TRBD2 matches at 9 bases. CDR1 and CDR2 (germline): MNHEY, SMNVEV (reference sequence). The CDR3 runs to 17 residues. V shed 3 bases, J shed 5 bases, and the junction held 13 bases outside the gene matches. CDR3 protein: CASSFGAAGGDPETQYF. Written as DNA, the CDR3 is TGTGCCAGCAGTTTCGGGGCAGCGGGAGGAGACCCGGAGACCCAGTACTTC.

The chain is built from TRBV6-5 and TRBJ1-1; D unclear. This CDR3 region has 15 residues. The germline V gene has CDR1 MNHEY and CDR2 SVGAGI. The germline V and J ends were trimmed by 0 bases and 3 bases, with 11 bases remaining between them. CDR3: CASSYSRSADTEAFF. The CDR3 DNA is TGTGCCAGCAGTTACTCGAGATCGGCAGACACTGAAGCTTTCTTT.

Many counts were recorded for this clonotype. The V gene is TRBV7-8, the J gene TRBJ2-1; 14 nucleotides line up with TRBD2. Germline V CDR1 and CDR2: SGHVS, FQNEAQ. This CDR3 has 14 amino acids. Trimming took 1 base from V and 15 from J; bases not matched to a gene: 5. CDR3 nucleotide sequence: TGTGCCAGCAGCTTAGAGGGACTAGCGGGAGAACGGTTCTTC. It yields the protein CASSLEGLAGERFF.